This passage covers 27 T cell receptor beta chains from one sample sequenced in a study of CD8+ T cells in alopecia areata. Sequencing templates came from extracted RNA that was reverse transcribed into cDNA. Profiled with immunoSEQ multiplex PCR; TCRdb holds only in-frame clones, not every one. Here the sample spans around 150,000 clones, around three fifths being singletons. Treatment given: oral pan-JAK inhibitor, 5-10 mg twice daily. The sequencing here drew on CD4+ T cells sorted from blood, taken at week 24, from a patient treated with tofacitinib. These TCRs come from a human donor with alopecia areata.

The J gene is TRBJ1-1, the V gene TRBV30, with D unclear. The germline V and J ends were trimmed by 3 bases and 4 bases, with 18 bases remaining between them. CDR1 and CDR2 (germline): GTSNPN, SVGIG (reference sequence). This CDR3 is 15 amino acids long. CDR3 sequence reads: CAWRYPGGWTTEAFF. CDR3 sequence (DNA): TGTGCCTGGAGGTATCCAGGAGGTTGGACCACTGAAGCTTTCTTT.

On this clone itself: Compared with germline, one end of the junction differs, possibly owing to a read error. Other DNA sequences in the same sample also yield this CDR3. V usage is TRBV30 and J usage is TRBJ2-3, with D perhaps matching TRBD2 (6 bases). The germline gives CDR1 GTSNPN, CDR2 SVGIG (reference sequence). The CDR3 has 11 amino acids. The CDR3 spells CAWRTGAAQYF. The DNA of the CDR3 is TGCGCCTGGAGGACGGGAGCGGCGCAGTATTTT.

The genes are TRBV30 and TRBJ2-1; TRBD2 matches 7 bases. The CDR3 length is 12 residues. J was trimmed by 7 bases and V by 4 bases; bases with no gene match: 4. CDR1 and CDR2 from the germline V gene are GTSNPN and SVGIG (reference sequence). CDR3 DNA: TGTGCCTGGACCTCCGGGGGGAATGAGCAGTTCTTC. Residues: CAWTSGGNEQFF.

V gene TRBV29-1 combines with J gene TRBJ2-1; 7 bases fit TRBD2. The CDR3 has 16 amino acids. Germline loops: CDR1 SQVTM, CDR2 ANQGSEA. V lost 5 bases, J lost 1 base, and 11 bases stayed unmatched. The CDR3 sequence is CSVKRIAGLSYNEQFF. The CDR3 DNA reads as TGCAGCGTTAAACGTATAGCGGGCTTATCCTACAATGAGCAGTTCTTC.

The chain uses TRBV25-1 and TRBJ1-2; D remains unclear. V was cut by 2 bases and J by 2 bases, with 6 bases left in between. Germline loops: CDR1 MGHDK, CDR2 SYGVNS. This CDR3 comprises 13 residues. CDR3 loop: CASSEGKNYGYTF. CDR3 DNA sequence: TGTGCCAGCAGTGAAGGGAAAAACTATGGCTACACCTTC.

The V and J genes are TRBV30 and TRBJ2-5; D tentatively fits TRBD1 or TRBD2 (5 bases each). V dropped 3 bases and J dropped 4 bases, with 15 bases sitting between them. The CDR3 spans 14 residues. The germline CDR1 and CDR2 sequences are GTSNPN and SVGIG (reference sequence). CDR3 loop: CAWSGAGWGETQYF. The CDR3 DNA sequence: TGTGCCTGGAGCGGGGCGGGCTGGGGAGAGACCCAGTACTTC.

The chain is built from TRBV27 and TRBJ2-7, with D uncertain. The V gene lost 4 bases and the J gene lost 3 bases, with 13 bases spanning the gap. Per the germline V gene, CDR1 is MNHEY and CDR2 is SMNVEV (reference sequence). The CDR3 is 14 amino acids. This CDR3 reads CASSWGHGFYEQYF. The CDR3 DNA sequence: TGTGCCAGCAGTTGGGGTCATGGTTTCTACGAGCAGTACTTC.

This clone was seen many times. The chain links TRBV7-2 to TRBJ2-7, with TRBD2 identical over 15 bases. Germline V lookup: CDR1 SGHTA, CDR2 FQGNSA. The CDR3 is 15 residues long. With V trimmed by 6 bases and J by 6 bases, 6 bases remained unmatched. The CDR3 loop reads CASSRTSGGVAEQYF. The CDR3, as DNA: TGTGCCAGCAGTAGGACTAGCGGGGGGGTTGCCGAGCAGTACTTC.

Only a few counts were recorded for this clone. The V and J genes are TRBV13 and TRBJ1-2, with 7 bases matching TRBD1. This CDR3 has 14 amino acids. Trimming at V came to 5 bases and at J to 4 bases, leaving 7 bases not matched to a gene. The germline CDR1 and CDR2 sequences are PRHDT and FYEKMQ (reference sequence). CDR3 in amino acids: CASSTRNRGYGYTF. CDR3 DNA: TGTGCCAGCAGCACTCGGAACAGGGGCTATGGCTACACCTTC.

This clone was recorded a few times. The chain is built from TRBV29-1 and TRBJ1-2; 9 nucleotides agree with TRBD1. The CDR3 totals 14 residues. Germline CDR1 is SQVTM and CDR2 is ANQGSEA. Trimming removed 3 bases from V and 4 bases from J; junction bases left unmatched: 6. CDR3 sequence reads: CSVEARDRVYGYTF. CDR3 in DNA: TGCAGCGTTGAGGCCCGGGACAGGGTCTATGGCTACACCTTC.

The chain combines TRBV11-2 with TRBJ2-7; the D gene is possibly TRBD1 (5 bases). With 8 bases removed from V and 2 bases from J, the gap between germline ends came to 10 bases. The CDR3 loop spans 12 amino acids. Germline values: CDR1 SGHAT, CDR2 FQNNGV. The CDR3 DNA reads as TGTGCCAGCGGCTCAGGGACCTACGAGCAGTACTTC. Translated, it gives CASGSGTYEQYF.

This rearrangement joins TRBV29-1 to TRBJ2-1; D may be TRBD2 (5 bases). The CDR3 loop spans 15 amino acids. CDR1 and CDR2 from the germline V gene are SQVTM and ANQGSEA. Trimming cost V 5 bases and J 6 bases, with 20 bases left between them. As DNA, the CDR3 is TGCAGCGTTAACCCTACTAGGAAAACATTCAATGAGCAGTTCTTC. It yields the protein CSVNPTRKTFNEQFF.

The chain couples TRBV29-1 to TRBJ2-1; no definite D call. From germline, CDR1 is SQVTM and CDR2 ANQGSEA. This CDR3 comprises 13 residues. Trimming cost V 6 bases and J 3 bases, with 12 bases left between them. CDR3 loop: CSVTGRYYNEQFF. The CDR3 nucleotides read TGCAGCGTGACGGGCCGGTACTACAATGAGCAGTTCTTC.

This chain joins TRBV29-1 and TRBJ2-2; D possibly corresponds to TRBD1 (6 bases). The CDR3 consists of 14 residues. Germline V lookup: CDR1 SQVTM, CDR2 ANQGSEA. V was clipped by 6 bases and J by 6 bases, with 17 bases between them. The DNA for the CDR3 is TGCAGCGTGGATACAGGGATGAGGGCCGGGGAGCTGTTTTTT. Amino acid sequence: CSVDTGMRAGELFF.

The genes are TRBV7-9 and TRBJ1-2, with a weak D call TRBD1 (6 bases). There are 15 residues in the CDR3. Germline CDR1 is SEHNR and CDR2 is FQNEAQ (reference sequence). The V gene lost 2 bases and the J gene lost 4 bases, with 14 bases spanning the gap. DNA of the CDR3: TGTGCCAGCAGCTTAAGCAGGGGAGGAGGCTATGGCTACACCTTC. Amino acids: CASSLSRGGGYGYTF.

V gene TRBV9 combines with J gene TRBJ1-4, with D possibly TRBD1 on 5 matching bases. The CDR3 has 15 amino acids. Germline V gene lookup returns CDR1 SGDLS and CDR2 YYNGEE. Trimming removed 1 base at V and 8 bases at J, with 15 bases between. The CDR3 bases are TGTGCCAGCAGCGTACAGACCGGGCGGGGGGAAAAACTGTTTTTT. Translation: CASSVQTGRGEKLFF. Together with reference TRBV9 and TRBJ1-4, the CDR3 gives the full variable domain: DSGVTQTPKHLITATGQRVTLRCSPRSGDLSVYWYQQSLDQGLQFLIQYYNGEERAKGNILERFSAQQFPDLHSELNLSSLELGDSALYFCASSVQTGRGEKLFFGSGTQLSVL.

CDR3 region: CASSLMDRDTQYF. The CDR3 nucleotides are TGCGCCAGCAGCTTGATGGATCGAGATACGCAGTATTTT. The chain carries TRBV5-1 and TRBJ2-3; D gene ambiguous. Trimming left V 1 base short and J 5 bases short, with 8 bases between. Germline V gives CDR1 SGHRS, CDR2 YFSETQ. The CDR3 sequence is 13 residues long.

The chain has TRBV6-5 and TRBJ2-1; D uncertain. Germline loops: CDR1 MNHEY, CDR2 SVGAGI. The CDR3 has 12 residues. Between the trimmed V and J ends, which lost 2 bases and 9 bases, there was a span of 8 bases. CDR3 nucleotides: TGTGCCAGCAGTTACAGGGCTGGTGAGCAGTTCTTC. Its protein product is CASSYRAGEQFF.

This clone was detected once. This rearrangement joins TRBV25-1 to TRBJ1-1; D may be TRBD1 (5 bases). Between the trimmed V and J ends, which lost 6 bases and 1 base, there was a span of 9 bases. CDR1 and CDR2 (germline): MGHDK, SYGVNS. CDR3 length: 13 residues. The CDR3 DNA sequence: TGTGCCAGCAGGGTCGGGGGGAACACTGAAGCTTTCTTT. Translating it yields CASRVGGNTEAFF.

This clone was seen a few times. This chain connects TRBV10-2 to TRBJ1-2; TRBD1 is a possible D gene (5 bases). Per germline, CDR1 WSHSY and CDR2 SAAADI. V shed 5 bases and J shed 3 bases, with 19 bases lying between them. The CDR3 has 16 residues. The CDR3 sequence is CASSPDSFLGDYGYTF. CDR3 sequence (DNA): TGCGCCAGCAGTCCAGACTCCTTCTTAGGGGACTATGGCTACACCTTC.

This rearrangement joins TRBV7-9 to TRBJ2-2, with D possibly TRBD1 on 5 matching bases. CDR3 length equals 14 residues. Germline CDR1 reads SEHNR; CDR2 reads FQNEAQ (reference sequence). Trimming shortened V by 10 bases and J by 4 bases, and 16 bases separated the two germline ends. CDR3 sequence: CATPARVFTGELFF. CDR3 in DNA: TGTGCCACCCCCGCCAGGGTTTTCACCGGGGAGCTGTTTTTT.

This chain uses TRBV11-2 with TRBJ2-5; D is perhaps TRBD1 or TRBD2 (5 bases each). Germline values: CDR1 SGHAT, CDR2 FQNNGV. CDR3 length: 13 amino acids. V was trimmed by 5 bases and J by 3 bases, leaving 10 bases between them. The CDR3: CASSRDLKETQYF. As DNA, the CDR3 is TGTGCCAGCAGCCGGGACCTCAAAGAGACCCAGTACTTC.

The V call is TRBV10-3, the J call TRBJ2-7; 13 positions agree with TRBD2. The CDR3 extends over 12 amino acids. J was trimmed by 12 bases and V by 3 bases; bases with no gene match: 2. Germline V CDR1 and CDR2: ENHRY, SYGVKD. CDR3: CAISELAGGRYF. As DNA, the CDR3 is TGTGCCATCAGTGAACTAGCGGGGGGGCGGTACTTC.

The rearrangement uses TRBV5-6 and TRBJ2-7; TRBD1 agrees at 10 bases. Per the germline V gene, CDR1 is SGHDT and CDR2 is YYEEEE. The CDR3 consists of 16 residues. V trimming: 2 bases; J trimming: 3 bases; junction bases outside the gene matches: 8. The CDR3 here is CASSLFATGGSYEQYF. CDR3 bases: TGTGCCAGCAGCTTATTTGCGACAGGGGGCAGCTACGAGCAGTACTTC.

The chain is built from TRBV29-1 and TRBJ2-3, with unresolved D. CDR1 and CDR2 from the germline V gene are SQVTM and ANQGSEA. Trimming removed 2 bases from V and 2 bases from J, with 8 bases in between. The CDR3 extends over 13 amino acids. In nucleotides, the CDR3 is TGCAGCGTTGAAACCAGTTTCACAGATACGCAGTATTTT. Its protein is CSVETSFTDTQYF.

The CDR3 is CASSLEGFQPQHF. The CDR3 coding sequence is TGTGCCAGCAGCTTAGAAGGTTTCCAGCCCCAGCATTTT. The chain links TRBV7-2 to TRBJ1-5; D uncertain. The CDR3 contains 13 residues. CDR1 SGHTA and CDR2 FQGNSA come from the germline V gene. V lost 1 base and J lost 7, with 8 bases in between.

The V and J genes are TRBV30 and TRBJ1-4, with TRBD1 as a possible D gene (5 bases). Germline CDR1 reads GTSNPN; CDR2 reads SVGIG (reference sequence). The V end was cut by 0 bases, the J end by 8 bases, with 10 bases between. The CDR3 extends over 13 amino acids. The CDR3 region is CAWSVQRDEKLFF. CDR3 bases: TGTGCCTGGAGTGTACAACGGGACGAAAAACTGTTTTTT.